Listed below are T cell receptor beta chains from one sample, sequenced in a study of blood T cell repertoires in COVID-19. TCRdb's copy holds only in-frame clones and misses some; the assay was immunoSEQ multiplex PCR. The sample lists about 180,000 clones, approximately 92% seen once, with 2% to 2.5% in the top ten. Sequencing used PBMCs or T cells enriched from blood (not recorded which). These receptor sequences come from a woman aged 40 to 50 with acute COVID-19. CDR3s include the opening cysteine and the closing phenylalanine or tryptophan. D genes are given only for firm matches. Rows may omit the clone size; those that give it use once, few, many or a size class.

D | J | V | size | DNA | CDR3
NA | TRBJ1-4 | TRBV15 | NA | TGTGCCACCAGCAGGGATGCAACAGGGAGCGAAAAACTGTTTTTT | CATSRDATGSEKLFF
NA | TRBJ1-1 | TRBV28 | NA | TGTGCCAGTACTCTAGGGAACACTGAAGCTTTCTTT | CASTLGNTEAFF
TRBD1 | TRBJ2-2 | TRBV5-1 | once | TGCGCCAGCAGACCAACCGTGACAGGGGGTCCCGGGGAGCTGTTTTTT | CASRPTVTGGPGELFF
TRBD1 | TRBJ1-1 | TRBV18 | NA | TGTGCCAGCTCACCAGGGTTAGGACAGGGGGGCACTGAAGCTTTCTTT | CASSPGLGQGGTEAFF
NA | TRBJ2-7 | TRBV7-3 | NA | TGTGCCAGCAGCTTAACGTGGGGGCCGGGCTACGAGCAGTACTTC | CASSLTWGPGYEQYF
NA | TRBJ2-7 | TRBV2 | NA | TGTGCCAGCAGTGAAGGGGAGGCCTACGAGCAGTACTTC | CASSEGEAYEQYF
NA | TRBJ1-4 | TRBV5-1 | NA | TGCGCCAGCAGCTCGCAGGGGACTAATGAAAAACTGTTTTTT | CASSSQGTNEKLFF
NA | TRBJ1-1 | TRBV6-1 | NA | TGTGCCAGCAGTGAAGATCACTGGAACACTGAAGCTTTCTTT | CASSEDHWNTEAFF
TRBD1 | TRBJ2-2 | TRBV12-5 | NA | TGTGCTAGTGGTTCCCGAAGGAGACAGGGGGAAACCGGGGAGCTGTTTTTT | CASGSRRRQGETGELFF
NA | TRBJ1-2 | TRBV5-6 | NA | TGTGCCAGCAGCTTGCCGCCGGGAGTGAATGGCTACACCTTC | CASSLPPGVNGYTF
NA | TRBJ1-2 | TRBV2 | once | TGTGCCATAAGCGGGGGAAACTATGGCTACACCTTC | CAISGGNYGYTF
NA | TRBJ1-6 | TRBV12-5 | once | TGTGCTAGTGGTTTCGAGGACAGTGGTAATTCACCCCTCCACTTT | CASGFEDSGNSPLHF
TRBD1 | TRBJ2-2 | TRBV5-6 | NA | TGTGCCAGCAGCCCCGGACAGGCCTGGGGCGGGGAGCTGTTTTTT | CASSPGQAWGGELFF
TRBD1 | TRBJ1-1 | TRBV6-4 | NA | TGTGCCAGCAGCCCCGGACAGGGGGGCACTGAAGCTTTCTTT | CASSPGQGGTEAFF
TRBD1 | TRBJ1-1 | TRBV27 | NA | TGTGCCAGCAGTTCAAAAACAGGGGTCATTGAAGCTTTCTTT | CASSSKTGVIEAFF
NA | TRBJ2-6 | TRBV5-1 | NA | TGCGCCAGCACCGGGACACCGAGTTCTGGGGCCAACGTCCTGACTTTC | CASTGTPSSGANVLTF
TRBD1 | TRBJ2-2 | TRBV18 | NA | TGTGCCAGCTCCCCCGGGACAGGGGTCACCGGGGAGCTGTTTTTT | CASSPGTGVTGELFF
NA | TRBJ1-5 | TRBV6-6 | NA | TGTGCCAGCAGTGTCGGGTATGGCAATCAGCCCCAGCATTTT | CASSVGYGNQPQHF
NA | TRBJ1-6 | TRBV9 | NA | TGTGCCAGCAGCCCCCGAGGGAGCAATAATTCACCCCTCCACTTT | CASSPRGSNNSPLHF
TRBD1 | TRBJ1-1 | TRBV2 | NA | TGTGCCAGCAAAGGGTACCCTACCGGGACAGGGGGCGAGAACACTGAAGCTTTCTTT | CASKGYPTGTGGENTEAFF
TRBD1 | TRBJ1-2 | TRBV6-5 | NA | TGTGCCAGCAGTCGACAGGGGGCGAACTATGGCTACACCTTC | CASSRQGANYGYTF
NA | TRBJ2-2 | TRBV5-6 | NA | TGTGCCAGCAGCTTGGTGACACCGAACACCGGGGAGCTGTTTTTT | CASSLVTPNTGELFF
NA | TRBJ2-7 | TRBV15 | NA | TGTGCCACCAGCAGAGGCAGGAACCTTATCCCTTACGAGCAGTACTTC | CATSRGRNLIPYEQYF
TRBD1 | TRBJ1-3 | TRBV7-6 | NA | TGTGCCAGCAGCTTAGGGACAGGGAATTCTGGAAACACCATATATTTT | CASSLGTGNSGNTIYF
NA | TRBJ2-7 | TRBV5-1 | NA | TGCGCCAGCAGCTTCGGGGACAACTCCTACGAGCAGTACTTC | CASSFGDNSYEQYF
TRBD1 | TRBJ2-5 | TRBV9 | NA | TGTGCCAGCAGTTCGGACAGGGTACAAGAGACCCAGTACTTC | CASSSDRVQETQYF
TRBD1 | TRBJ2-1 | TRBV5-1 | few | TGCGCCAGCAGCAAGGGACAGTGGTACAATGAGCAGTTCTTC | CASSKGQWYNEQFF
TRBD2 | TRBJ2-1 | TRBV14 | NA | TGTGCCAGCAGCCCGGGAGGGACTAGCGCGGGCAATGAGCAGTTCTTC | CASSPGGTSAGNEQFF
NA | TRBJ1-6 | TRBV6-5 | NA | TGTGCCAGCCGCAGGGAAAATTCACCCCTCCACTTT | CASRRENSPLHF
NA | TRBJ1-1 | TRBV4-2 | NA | TGTGCCAGCAGCCAAGATCTCGGGATTGAAGCTTTCTTT | CASSQDLGIEAFF
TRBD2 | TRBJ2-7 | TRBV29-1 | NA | TGCAGCGTTGGTGGACTAGCGGGGGCCAACTACGAGCAGTACTTC | CSVGGLAGANYEQYF
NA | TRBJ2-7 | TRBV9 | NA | TGTGCCAGCAGCGTAGGACAGGGAGGCCTCTACGAGCAGTACTTC | CASSVGQGGLYEQYF
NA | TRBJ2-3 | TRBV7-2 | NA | TGTGCCAGCAGCTTAAGCTACCCCGGGACATATACGCAGTATTTT | CASSLSYPGTYTQYF
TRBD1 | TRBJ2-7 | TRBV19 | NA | TGTGCCAGTAGTATAGACACCGGGACAGGATCCTACGAGCAGTACTTC | CASSIDTGTGSYEQYF
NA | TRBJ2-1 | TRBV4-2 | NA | TGTGCCAGCAGCCAGGTTAAGACTAGCTCCTACAATGAGCAGTTCTTC | CASSQVKTSSYNEQFF
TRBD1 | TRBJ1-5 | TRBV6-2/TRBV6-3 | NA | TGTGCCAGCAGCTGGGACAGTAGCAATCAGCCCCAGCATTTT | CASSWDSSNQPQHF
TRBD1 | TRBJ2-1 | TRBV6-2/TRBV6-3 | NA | TGTGCCAGCAGTCAGGGGGCAACCTACAATGAGCAGTTCTTC | CASSQGATYNEQFF
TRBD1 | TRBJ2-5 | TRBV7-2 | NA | TGTGCCAGCAGCTCTCCGGACAGGGGTGGGACCCAGTACTTC | CASSSPDRGGTQYF
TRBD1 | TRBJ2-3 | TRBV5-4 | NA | TGTGCCAGCAGCAGAGGACAGGACCGCACAGATACGCAGTATTTT | CASSRGQDRTDTQYF
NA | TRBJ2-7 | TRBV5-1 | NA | TGCGCCAGCAGCTTGGAAGGACAGTCTCGGAGCGAGCAGTACTTC | CASSLEGQSRSEQYF
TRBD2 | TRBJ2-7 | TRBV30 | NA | TGTGCCTGGACACCCTCCTTAGCGGGAGGAAGCGAGCAGTACTTC | CAWTPSLAGGSEQYF
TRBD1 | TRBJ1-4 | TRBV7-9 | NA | TGTGCCAGCAGCACGGGGACAGCGGCTAATGAAAAACTGTTTTTT | CASSTGTAANEKLFF
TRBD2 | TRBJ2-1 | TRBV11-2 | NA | TGTGCCAGCAGCACCCGGGGGACTAGCGGGAGTAGATACAATGAGCAGTTCTTC | CASSTRGTSGSRYNEQFF
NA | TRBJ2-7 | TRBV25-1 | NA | TGTGCCAGCAGTGATTGGCGGGGCAGGTCAGGCGAGCAGTACTTC | CASSDWRGRSGEQYF
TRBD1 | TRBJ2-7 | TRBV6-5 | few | TGTGCCAGCAGTTCCCGCCGGGACAGGGGTGCCTACGAGCAGTACTTC | CASSSRRDRGAYEQYF
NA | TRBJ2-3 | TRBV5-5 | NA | TGTGCCAGCAGCTTCTGGGGCGCAGGTACAGATACGCAGTATTTT | CASSFWGAGTDTQYF
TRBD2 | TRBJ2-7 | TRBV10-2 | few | TGCGCCACCATGAAAGACGGGACTAGACCCGAGCAGTACTTC | CATMKDGTRPEQYF
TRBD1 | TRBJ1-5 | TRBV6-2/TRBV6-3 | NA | TGTGCCAGCAGTGCTACAGGGGGCGGAGGCAATCAGCCCCAGCATTTT | CASSATGGGGNQPQHF
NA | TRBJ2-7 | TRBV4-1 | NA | TGCGCCAGCAGCCCCGGGACACACCGCTACGAGCAGTACTTC | CASSPGTHRYEQYF
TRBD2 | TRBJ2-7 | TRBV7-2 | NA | TGTGCCAGCAGCACGACCGGGGGGTACCTCTCCTACGAGCAGTACTTC | CASSTTGGYLSYEQYF
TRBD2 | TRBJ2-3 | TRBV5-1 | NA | TGCGCCAGCCAAATAGCGGGGGCCGACACAGATACGCAGTATTTT | CASQIAGADTDTQYF
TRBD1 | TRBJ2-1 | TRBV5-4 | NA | TGTGCCAGCAGCTACCCGGGACAGGCCTCCTACAATGAGCAGTTCTTC | CASSYPGQASYNEQFF
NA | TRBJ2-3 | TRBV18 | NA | TGTGCCAGCTCACCACGCTCGTGGCGGGGCACAGATACGCAGTATTTT | CASSPRSWRGTDTQYF
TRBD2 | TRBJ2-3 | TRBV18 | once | TGTGCCAGCTCATCTTTTCTGCTAGCGGGCTTAGATACGCAGTATTTT | CASSSFLLAGLDTQYF
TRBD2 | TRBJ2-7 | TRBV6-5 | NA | TGTGCCAGCAGTTACAGGCTAGCGGGATCCGAGCAGTACTTC | CASSYRLAGSEQYF